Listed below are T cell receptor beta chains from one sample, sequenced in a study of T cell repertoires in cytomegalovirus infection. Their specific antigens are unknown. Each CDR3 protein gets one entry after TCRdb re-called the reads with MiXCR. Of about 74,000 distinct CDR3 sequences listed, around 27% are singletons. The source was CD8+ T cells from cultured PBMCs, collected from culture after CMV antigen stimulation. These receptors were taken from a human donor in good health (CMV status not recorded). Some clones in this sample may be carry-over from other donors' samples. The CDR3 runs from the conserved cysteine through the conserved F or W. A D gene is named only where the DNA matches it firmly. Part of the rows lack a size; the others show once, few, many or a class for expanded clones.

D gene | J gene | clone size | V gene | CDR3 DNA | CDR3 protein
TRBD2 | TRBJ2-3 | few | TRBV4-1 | TGCGCCAGCAGCCAAGAAGTAGCGGGGGGGAGCACAGATACGCAGTATTTT | CASSQEVAGGSTDTQYF
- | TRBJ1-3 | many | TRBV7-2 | TGTGCCAGCAGCTTAGCAGGGGCGTCGGGAAACACCATATATTTT | CASSLAGASGNTIYF
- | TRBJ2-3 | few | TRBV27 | TGTGCCAGCAGCCCCAGACCAAGCACAGATACGCAGTATTTT | CASSPRPSTDTQYF
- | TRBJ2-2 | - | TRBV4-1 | TGCGCCAGCAGCCAAGGAGCCGGGGGCGGCACCGGGGAGCTGTTTTTT | CASSQGAGGGTGELFF
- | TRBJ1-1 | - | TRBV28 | TGTGCCAGCACCTCCTCGTTCGGGGGGAAGGACACTGAAGCTTTCTTT | CASTSSFGGKDTEAFF
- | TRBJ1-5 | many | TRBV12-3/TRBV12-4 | TGTGCCAGCAGTTTAGCCGGAGGGAATCAGCCCCAGCATTTT | CASSLAGGNQPQHF
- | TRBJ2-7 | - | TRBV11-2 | TGTGCCAGCAGCTCCGAAGGGGGGGAAGGGTCGCGGGAGCAGTACTTC | CASSSEGGEGSREQYF
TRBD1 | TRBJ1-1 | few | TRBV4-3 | TGCGCCAGCAGCCAAGATACAGGGGGGCCCACTGAAGCTTTCTTT | CASSQDTGGPTEAFF
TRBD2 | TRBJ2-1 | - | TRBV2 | TGTGCCAGCAGTGAATATCTAGCGGGAGGAGCCAATGAGCAGTTCTTC | CASSEYLAGGANEQFF
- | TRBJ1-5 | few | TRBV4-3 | TGCGCCAGCAGCCAAGATCGGACAGCAAATCAGCCCCAGCATTTT | CASSQDRTANQPQHF
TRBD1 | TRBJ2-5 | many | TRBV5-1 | TGCGCCAGCCGACTGACGACAGGGAATCCCCAAGAGACCCAGTACTTC | CASRLTTGNPQETQYF
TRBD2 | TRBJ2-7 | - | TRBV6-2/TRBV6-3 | TGTGCCAGCAGTTACAGGCGCCGAAGCGGGAGTCCCCACGAGCAGTACTTC | CASSYRRRSGSPHEQYF
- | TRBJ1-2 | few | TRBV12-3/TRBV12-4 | TGTGCCAGCAGTTCCGACGGGGGTTATGGCTACACCTTC | CASSSDGGYGYTF
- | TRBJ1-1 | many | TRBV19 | TGTGCCAGTAGTATAGATCTGTACGGCACTGAAGCTTTCTTT | CASSIDLYGTEAFF
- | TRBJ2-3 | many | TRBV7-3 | TGTGCCAGCAGCTTAAAGGGGGGAGGCCCCGTCCCAGATACGCAGTATTTT | CASSLKGGGPVPDTQYF
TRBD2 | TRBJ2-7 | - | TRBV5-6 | TGTGCCAGCAGCGGGGGGGACCGATCCTACGAGCAGTACTTC | CASSGGDRSYEQYF
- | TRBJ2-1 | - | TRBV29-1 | TGCAGCGTTGAAGGCGGAGGGGGTAGCTCCTACAATGAGCAGTTCTTC | CSVEGGGGSSYNEQFF
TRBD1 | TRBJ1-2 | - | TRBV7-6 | TGTGCCAGCAGCTTAGCCCGGGACAGGGAAGAGGGCTACACCTTC | CASSLARDREEGYTF
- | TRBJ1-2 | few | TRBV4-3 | TGCGCCAGCAGCCAAGATCGCATTGACTATGGCTACACCTTC | CASSQDRIDYGYTF
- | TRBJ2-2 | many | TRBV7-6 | TGTGCCAGCAGCTTATCAGTCACCGGGGAGCTGTTTTTT | CASSLSVTGELFF
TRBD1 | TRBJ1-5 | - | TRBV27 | TGTGCCAGCAGTTCCCGACAGGGTTCGGGCAATCAGCCCCAGCATTTT | CASSSRQGSGNQPQHF
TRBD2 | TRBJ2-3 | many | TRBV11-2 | TGTGCCAGCAGCTTACCGGGACTAGCGGGACTGTATACGCAGTATTTT | CASSLPGLAGLYTQYF
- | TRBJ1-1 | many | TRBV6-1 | TGTGCCAGCAGTGAAGTCGAGGGCACTGAAGCTTTCTTT | CASSEVEGTEAFF
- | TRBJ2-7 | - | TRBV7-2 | TGTGCCAGCAGCTTATCAGTTGGGGAGAGGAAGTACGAGCAGTACTTC | CASSLSVGERKYEQYF
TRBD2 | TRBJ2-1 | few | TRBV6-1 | TGTGCCAGCAGCAGGACTAGCGGGAACTACAATGAGCAGTTCTTC | CASSRTSGNYNEQFF
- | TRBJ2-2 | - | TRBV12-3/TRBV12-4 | TGTGCCAGCAGGAAGGGCACGGTGGGCACCGGGGAGCTGTTTTTT | CASRKGTVGTGELFF
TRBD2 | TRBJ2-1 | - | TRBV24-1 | TGTGCCACCAGTGATTCCCTAGCGGGCAGCTCCTACAATGAGCAGTTCTTC | CATSDSLAGSSYNEQFF
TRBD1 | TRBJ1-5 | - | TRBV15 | TGTGCCACCAGCAGAGATCTGACAGGGAGTGGCGGCAATCAGCCCCAGCATTTT | CATSRDLTGSGGNQPQHF
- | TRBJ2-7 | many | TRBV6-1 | TGTGCCAGCAGCCGTTCGGGAGTGGTGGCCTACGAGCAGTACTTC | CASSRSGVVAYEQYF
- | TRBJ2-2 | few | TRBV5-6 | TGTGCCAGCAGCCCAGGTGGCGGGGAGCTGTTTTTT | CASSPGGGELFF
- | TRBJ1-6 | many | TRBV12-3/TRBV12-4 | TGTGCCAGCAGTCGCGACAGGAGCTCCTATAATTCACCCCTCCACTTT | CASSRDRSSYNSPLHF
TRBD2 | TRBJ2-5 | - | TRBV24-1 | TGTGCCACCAGTGATCGAAAACTAGCGGGGGGAGGGGAGACCCAGTACTTC | CATSDRKLAGGGETQYF
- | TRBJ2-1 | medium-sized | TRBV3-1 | TGTGCCAGCAGCCAAGCCTACAATGAGCAGTTCTTC | CASSQAYNEQFF
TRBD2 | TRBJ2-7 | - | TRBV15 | TGTGCCACCAGCAGGGTAGCGGGTTCCTCCTACGAGCAGTACTTC | CATSRVAGSSYEQYF
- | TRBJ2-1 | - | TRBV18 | TGTGCCAGCTCACCAAAAGACAATGAGCAGTTCTTC | CASSPKDNEQFF
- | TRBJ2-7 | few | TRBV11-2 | TGTGCCAGCAGCTTAGGTGGCAGGGGATACGAGCAGTACTTC | CASSLGGRGYEQYF
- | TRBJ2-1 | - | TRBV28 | TGTGCCAGCAGTTTCGGACACAGAAAGTACAATGAGCAGTTCTTC | CASSFGHRKYNEQFF
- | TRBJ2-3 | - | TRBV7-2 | TGTGCCAGCAGCTTAGGAGGGCGATGGCAGGATACGCAGTATTTT | CASSLGGRWQDTQYF
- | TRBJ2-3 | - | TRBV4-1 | TGCGCCAGCAGCCTATCGGATGGGGCTACTAGCACAGATACGCAGTATTTT | CASSLSDGATSTDTQYF
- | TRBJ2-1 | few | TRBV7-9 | TGTGCCAGCAGCTACAGCGGTTACAATGAGCAGTTCTTC | CASSYSGYNEQFF
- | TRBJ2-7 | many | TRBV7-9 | TGTGCCAGCAGCCCCCATGGGGGGAGCGAGCAGTACTTC | CASSPHGGSEQYF
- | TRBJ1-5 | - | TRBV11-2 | TGTGCCAGCAGCTTAGGAATCGGGGAGGCTCAGCCCCAGCATTTT | CASSLGIGEAQPQHF
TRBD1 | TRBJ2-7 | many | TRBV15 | TGTGCCACCAGCAGAGATATGGACAGGGACTACGAGCAGTACTTC | CATSRDMDRDYEQYF
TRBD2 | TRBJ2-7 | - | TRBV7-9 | TGTGCCAGCAGCCCCGCTAGCGGTTACGAGCAGTACTTC | CASSPASGYEQYF